The 12 T cell receptor beta chains below come from one sample, sequenced in a study of blood T cell repertoires in COVID-19. Sequencing used immunoSEQ multiplex PCR; TCRdb keeps in-frame clones, though not all of them. The profile shows 120,000 or so clones, approximately 68% of them singletons. Material: peripheral blood. The receptors stem from a woman aged 55-69 years with acute or convalescent COVID-19.

This clone was seen a few times. The chain recombines TRBV10-1 with TRBJ1-4; 9 bases map to TRBD1. Trimming at V came to 10 bases and at J to 8 bases, leaving 23 bases not matched to a gene. CDR3 length: 18 residues. Germline loops: CDR1 WNHNN, CDR2 SYGVQD (reference sequence). For the CDR3, the DNA is TGCGCCATCCCGCGTACCCGGGACAGGGCTCAGCGTCGGGAAAAACTGTTTTTT. It codes for CAIPRTRDRAQRREKLFF.

The V gene is TRBV19, the J gene TRBJ2-7; 9 nucleotides line up with TRBD1. The CDR3 is made up of 15 amino acids. Germline trimming cut 5 bases from V and 1 base from J; bases unmatched to any gene: 6. CDR1 LNHDA and CDR2 SQIVND come from the germline V gene (reference sequence). In nucleotides, the CDR3 is TGTGCCAGTAGTTCGAGACAGGGGGGGTCCTACGAGCAGTACTTC. Amino acids: CASSSRQGGSYEQYF.

V and J are TRBV4-1 and TRBJ2-5; 8 positions match TRBD2. Germline CDR1 is MGHRA and CDR2 is YSYEKL. The CDR3 length is 16 residues. The V segment lost 4 bases and the J segment 6 bases; nucleotides outside the gene matches: 13. The CDR3 loop is CASSPLGGGSLKTQYF. The CDR3 bases are TGCGCCAGCAGCCCTCTGGGCGGGGGGAGCTTAAAGACCCAGTACTTC.

The chain combines TRBV9 with TRBJ1-1; TRBD1 matches at 8 bases. The CDR3 is 15 residues long. J lost 1 base, V lost 4 bases, and 6 bases had no gene match. Germline loops: CDR1 SGDLS, CDR2 YYNGEE. The CDR3 region has the DNA TGTGCCAGCAGCCCCGGGACAGGACCGAACACTGAAGCTTTCTTT. Its translation is CASSPGTGPNTEAFF. The full variable domain, rest sourced from reference TRBV9 and TRBJ1-1, is DSGVTQTPKHLITATGQRVTLRCSPRSGDLSVYWYQQSLDQGLQFLIQYYNGEERAKGNILERFSAQQFPDLHSELNLSSLELGDSALYFCASSPGTGPNTEAFFGQGTRLTVV.

This clone was detected a few times. This chain joins TRBV5-6 and TRBJ2-7; D not resolved. CDR1 is SGHDT and CDR2 is YYEEEE in the germline V gene. Between the trimmed V and J ends, which lost 6 bases and 1 base, there was a span of 14 bases. This CDR3 comprises 14 residues. CDR3 coding DNA: TGTGCCAGCACACTCAATCTCGGTTCCTACGAGCAGTACTTC. Translated: CASTLNLGSYEQYF.

The chain carries TRBV5-1 and TRBJ1-1, with 7 bases that match TRBD1. V dropped 3 bases and J dropped 1; count of bases not matched to a gene: 6. The germline V gene has CDR1 SGHRS and CDR2 YFSETQ. The CDR3 extends over 15 amino acids. CDR3 sequence: CASSSGQAPNTEAFF. The CDR3 DNA reads as TGCGCCAGCAGCTCCGGACAGGCGCCGAACACTGAAGCTTTCTTT. Drawing the rest from reference TRBV5-1 and TRBJ1-1, the complete variable domain is KAGVTQTPRYLIKTRGQQVTLSCSPISGHRSVSWYQQTPGQGLQFLFEYFSETQRNKGNFPGRFSGRQFSNSRSEMNVSTLELGDSALYLCASSSGQAPNTEAFFGQGTRLTVV.

This clone was seen only a few times. The chain has TRBV7-9 and TRBJ2-7, with 9 bases matching TRBD2. CDR1 and CDR2 (germline): SEHNR, FQNEAQ (reference sequence). The CDR3 consists of 12 residues. J gave up 6 bases and V 10 bases, and 7 bases lay outside the gene matches. This CDR3 is CATSLAGPEQYF. CDR3 in DNA: TGTGCCACTAGTCTAGCGGGGCCCGAGCAGTACTTC.

This clone was detected a few times. The J gene is TRBJ2-1, the V gene TRBV3-1 (or the pseudogene TRBV3-2), with D tentatively TRBD1 (5 bases). The V end was cut by 4 bases, the J end by 0 bases, with 10 bases between. The CDR3 runs 15 residues. Germline V gene lookup returns CDR1 LGHDT and CDR2 YNNKEL (reference sequence). Written as DNA, the CDR3 is TGTGCCAGCAGCCGACAGCGCAACTCCTACAATGAGCAGTTCTTC. It codes for CASSRQRNSYNEQFF.

The chain uses TRBV18 and TRBJ1-6, with 7 nucleotides matching TRBD1. The V segment lost 3 bases and the J segment 10 bases; nucleotides outside the gene matches: 6. Germline V gene sequence: CDR1 KGHSH, CDR2 LQKENI. The CDR3 totals 14 residues. CDR3 protein: CASSPDRAYSPLHF. The CDR3 DNA reads TGTGCCAGCTCACCTGACAGGGCGTACTCACCCCTCCACTTT.

V is TRBV3-1 (or the pseudogene TRBV3-2) and J is TRBJ2-7; D not certain. Trimming took off 1 base at V and 2 bases at J, with 9 bases between the two ends. The germline CDR1 and CDR2 sequences are LGHDT and YNNKEL (reference sequence). This CDR3 has 14 amino acids. CDR3 loop: CASSQGLRAYEQYF. CDR3 DNA sequence: TGTGCCAGCAGCCAAGGGCTCCGGGCCTACGAGCAGTACTTC.

V usage is TRBV7-9 and J usage is TRBJ1-2; D unclear. The CDR3 loop spans 14 amino acids. Germline loops: CDR1 SEHNR, CDR2 FQNEAQ (reference sequence). The ends were cut back, 4 bases at V and 1 base at J, with 10 bases in the middle. The CDR3 is CASSSGSGNYGYTF. CDR3 sequence (DNA): TGTGCCAGCAGCTCGGGGTCCGGTAACTATGGCTACACCTTC. Drawing the rest from reference TRBV7-9 and TRBJ1-2, the complete variable domain is DTGVSQNPRHKITKRGQNVTFRCDPISEHNRLYWYRQTLGQGPEFLTYFQNEAQLEKSRLLSDRFSAERPKGSFSTLEIQRTEQGDSAMYLCASSSGSGNYGYTFGSGTRLTVV.

The chain combines TRBV28 with TRBJ1-1; 10 bases match TRBD1. Per germline, CDR1 MDHEN and CDR2 SYDVKM. Trimming removed 3 bases from V and 11 bases from J; junction bases left unmatched: 9. The CDR3 consists of 14 residues. This chain's CDR3 is CASSFRQGARMAFF. The CDR3 DNA follows: TGTGCCAGCAGTTTCAGACAGGGGGCAAGAATGGCTTTCTTT.